This is a list of T cell receptor beta chains from one sample in a study of blood T cells in healthy people across ages. MiXCR was run by TCRdb on the 5' RACE reads, yielding one entry per CDR3 protein. The profile shows hundreds of thousands of distinct CDR3 sequences, roughly 56% of them singletons. Sequencing used blood. All receptors come from a man aged 40-49 years in good health. Both conserved end residues are part of each CDR3. The D gene is left open where the match is weak. Clone size is given for some rows only: seen once, a few or many times, or a class if the clone is expanded.

clone size: few; V gene: TRBV29-1; J gene: TRBJ1-2; D gene: .; CDR3 DNA: TGCAGCGTTGAACGAGGAGCTTCAGATTATGGCTACACCTTC; CDR3 protein: CSVERGASDYGYTF
clone size: .; V gene: TRBV14; J gene: TRBJ2-1; D gene: .; CDR3 DNA: TGTGCCAGCAGCCGGTGGGGCGGTGGGAATGGGCAGTTCTTC; CDR3 protein: CASSRWGGGNGQFF
clone size: .; V gene: TRBV5-1; J gene: TRBJ1-4; D gene: .; CDR3 DNA: TGCGCCAGCAGCTTGGACAGGGCGGGTAATGAAAAACTGTTTTTT; CDR3 protein: CASSLDRAGNEKLFF
clone size: .; V gene: TRBV28; J gene: TRBJ2-4; D gene: TRBD1; CDR3 DNA: TGTGCCAGCGTCAACGGGGCAGGGGGCTTTGGAGAGCAGTACTTC; CDR3 protein: CASVNGAGGFGEQYF
clone size: .; V gene: TRBV24-1; J gene: TRBJ2-3; D gene: .; CDR3 DNA: TGTGCCACCAGTGGGGCCCAGGCCAGGCTCACAGATACGCAGTATTTT; CDR3 protein: CATSGAQARLTDTQYF
clone size: once; V gene: TRBV28; J gene: TRBJ1-6; D gene: .; CDR3 DNA: TGTGCCAGCAGCGGGGCCTTTAATTCACCCCTCCACTTT; CDR3 protein: CASSGAFNSPLHF
clone size: .; V gene: TRBV2; J gene: TRBJ1-2; D gene: TRBD1; CDR3 DNA: TGTGCCAGCAGTGAATTTGGCAGGGGGCCTAACTATGGCTACACCTTC; CDR3 protein: CASSEFGRGPNYGYTF
clone size: .; V gene: TRBV28; J gene: TRBJ1-5; D gene: TRBD1; CDR3 DNA: TGTGCCAGCAGTTTGCGTCAGGGGGGAATCAATCAGCCCCAGCATTTT; CDR3 protein: CASSLRQGGINQPQHF
clone size: .; V gene: TRBV5-1; J gene: TRBJ2-1; D gene: TRBD2; CDR3 DNA: TGCGCCAGCACGTTGCTAGCGGGAGCTGGGACCAATGAGCAGTTCTTC; CDR3 protein: CASTLLAGAGTNEQFF
clone size: .; V gene: TRBV20-1; J gene: TRBJ1-1; D gene: .; CDR3 DNA: TGCAGTGCTGGGGTATATGGGGGAAACACTGAAGCTTTCTTT; CDR3 protein: CSAGVYGGNTEAFF
clone size: .; V gene: TRBV11-2; J gene: TRBJ2-3; D gene: .; CDR3 DNA: TGTGCCAGCAGCTTAGACGCCACTACGCAGTATTTT; CDR3 protein: CASSLDATTQYF
clone size: .; V gene: TRBV4-3; J gene: TRBJ2-7; D gene: .; CDR3 DNA: TGCGCCAGCAGCCAAGATTTTAGAGGGTACGAGCAGTACTTC; CDR3 protein: CASSQDFRGYEQYF
clone size: .; V gene: TRBV9; J gene: TRBJ1-4; D gene: .; CDR3 DNA: TGTGCCAGCAGCGTATACAGGGACGATGAAAAACTGTTTTTT; CDR3 protein: CASSVYRDDEKLFF
clone size: .; V gene: TRBV29-1; J gene: TRBJ2-1; D gene: .; CDR3 DNA: TGCAGCGTAGGGGACAGCGGGGATGAGCAGTTCTTC; CDR3 protein: CSVGDSGDEQFF
clone size: .; V gene: TRBV9; J gene: TRBJ1-2; D gene: .; CDR3 DNA: TGTGCCAGCAGCGGAAGGACAGAAGCTAACTATGGCTACACCTTC; CDR3 protein: CASSGRTEANYGYTF
clone size: .; V gene: TRBV7-2; J gene: TRBJ2-1; D gene: TRBD2; CDR3 DNA: TGTGCCAGCAGCTTATTTCCTAGCGGGACCTACGAGCAGTTCTTC; CDR3 protein: CASSLFPSGTYEQFF
clone size: .; V gene: TRBV24-1; J gene: TRBJ2-3; D gene: .; CDR3 DNA: TGTGCCACCAGTGATTTGGAGGGAGCCCCTAGCACAGATACGCAGTATTTT; CDR3 protein: CATSDLEGAPSTDTQYF
clone size: .; V gene: TRBV3-1; J gene: TRBJ2-4; D gene: TRBD2; CDR3 DNA: TGTGCCAGCAGCCACGCCGGGACTAGCGTTCGACCAGCCAAAAACATTCAGTACTTC; CDR3 protein: CASSHAGTSVRPAKNIQYF
clone size: few; V gene: TRBV7-2; J gene: TRBJ1-2; D gene: .; CDR3 DNA: TGTGCCAGCAGCTTAGATTTCTCGGGAAGGGGTTATGGCTACACCTTC; CDR3 protein: CASSLDFSGRGYGYTF
clone size: few; V gene: TRBV20-1; J gene: TRBJ2-7; D gene: .; CDR3 DNA: TGCAGCCCCTCGGCTTTGAGAAGCGTCTACGAGCAGTACTTC; CDR3 protein: CSPSALRSVYEQYF
clone size: few; V gene: TRBV6-5; J gene: TRBJ2-1; D gene: .; CDR3 DNA: TGTGCCAGCAGTTATAGAGGACGTAACTACAATGAGCAGTTCTTC; CDR3 protein: CASSYRGRNYNEQFF
clone size: .; V gene: TRBV27; J gene: TRBJ2-5; D gene: .; CDR3 DNA: TGTGCCAGCAGTTTGAAAGGGATGCGGGGGCCTGCTCAGTACTTC; CDR3 protein: CASSLKGMRGPAQYF
clone size: few; V gene: TRBV7-2; J gene: TRBJ2-1; D gene: .; CDR3 DNA: TGTGCCAGCACCAGGACCAGGACGGAGTACAATGAGCAGTTCTTC; CDR3 protein: CASTRTRTEYNEQFF
clone size: .; V gene: TRBV18; J gene: TRBJ2-7; D gene: TRBD1; CDR3 DNA: TGTGCCAGCTCACTTCCTTTCAGGACAGGGAGTTACGAGCAGTACTTC; CDR3 protein: CASSLPFRTGSYEQYF
clone size: many; V gene: TRBV29-1; J gene: TRBJ2-1; D gene: .; CDR3 DNA: TGCAGCGTTGACACAGGATACAATGAGCAGTTCTTC; CDR3 protein: CSVDTGYNEQFF
clone size: .; V gene: TRBV28; J gene: TRBJ2-1; D gene: TRBD2; CDR3 DNA: TGTACCAGCAGTTTATCGTATTGGCGGGGGGCAAAACCCAATGAGCAGTTCTTC; CDR3 protein: CTSSLSYWRGAKPNEQFF
clone size: few; V gene: TRBV7-6; J gene: TRBJ1-2; D gene: TRBD1; CDR3 DNA: TGTGCCAGCAGCCGCGATGATCGGGACAGGGGAGACGTCTATGGCTACACCTTC; CDR3 protein: CASSRDDRDRGDVYGYTF
clone size: few; V gene: TRBV7-7; J gene: TRBJ1-1; D gene: .; CDR3 DNA: TGTGCTACCTCGCCTGAAGAGATGAACACTGAAGCTTTCTTT; CDR3 protein: CATSPEEMNTEAFF
clone size: few; V gene: TRBV20-1; J gene: TRBJ2-7; D gene: TRBD1; CDR3 DNA: TGCAGTGCTAAACCGGGACAGGGACGCGAGCAGTACTTC; CDR3 protein: CSAKPGQGREQYF